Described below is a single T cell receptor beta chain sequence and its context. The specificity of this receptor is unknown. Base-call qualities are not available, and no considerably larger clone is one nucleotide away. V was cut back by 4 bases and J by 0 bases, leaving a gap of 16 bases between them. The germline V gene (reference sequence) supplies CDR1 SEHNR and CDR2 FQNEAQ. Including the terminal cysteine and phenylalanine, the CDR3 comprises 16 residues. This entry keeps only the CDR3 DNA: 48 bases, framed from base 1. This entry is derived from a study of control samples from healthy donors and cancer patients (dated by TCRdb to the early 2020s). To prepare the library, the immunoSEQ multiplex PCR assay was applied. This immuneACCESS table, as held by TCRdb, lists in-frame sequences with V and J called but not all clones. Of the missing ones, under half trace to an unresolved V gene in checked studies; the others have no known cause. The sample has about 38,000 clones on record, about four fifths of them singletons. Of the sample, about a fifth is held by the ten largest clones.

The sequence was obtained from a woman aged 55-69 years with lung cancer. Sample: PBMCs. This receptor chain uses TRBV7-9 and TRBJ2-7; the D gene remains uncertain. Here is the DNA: TGTGCCAGCAGCTCTACTAAACCTTACTCCTCCTACGAGCAGTACTTC. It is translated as CASSSTKPYSSYEQYF.